This TCR beta chain was observed in a study of T-cell reconstitution after alpha-beta-depleted transplantation in children. Germline V lookup: CDR1 GTSNPN, CDR2 SVGIG (reference sequence). The CDR3 is 13 amino acids. Deletions cut 1 base from V and 7 bases from J, with 13 bases between. The library targeted TCRbeta and was prepared with unique molecular identifiers. TCRdb redid the calling of the PCR reads with MiXCR, one entry per CDR3 protein. Seen here are hundreds of thousands of distinct CDR3 sequences, under 12% observed once, and the top ten hold about 4.3%. This sequence joins TRBV30 and TRBJ1-2; TRBD1 might be the D (5 bases). This receptor was identified in a human donor who donated a stem cell graft to a child with acute myeloid leukemia. The source material was PBMCs from the stem cell graft donor, sampled from the stem cell graft. The CDR3 DNA follows: TGTGCCTGGAGTGGAAGGGGTGCGGGTGGCTACACCTTC. It translates to CAWSGRGAGGYTF.